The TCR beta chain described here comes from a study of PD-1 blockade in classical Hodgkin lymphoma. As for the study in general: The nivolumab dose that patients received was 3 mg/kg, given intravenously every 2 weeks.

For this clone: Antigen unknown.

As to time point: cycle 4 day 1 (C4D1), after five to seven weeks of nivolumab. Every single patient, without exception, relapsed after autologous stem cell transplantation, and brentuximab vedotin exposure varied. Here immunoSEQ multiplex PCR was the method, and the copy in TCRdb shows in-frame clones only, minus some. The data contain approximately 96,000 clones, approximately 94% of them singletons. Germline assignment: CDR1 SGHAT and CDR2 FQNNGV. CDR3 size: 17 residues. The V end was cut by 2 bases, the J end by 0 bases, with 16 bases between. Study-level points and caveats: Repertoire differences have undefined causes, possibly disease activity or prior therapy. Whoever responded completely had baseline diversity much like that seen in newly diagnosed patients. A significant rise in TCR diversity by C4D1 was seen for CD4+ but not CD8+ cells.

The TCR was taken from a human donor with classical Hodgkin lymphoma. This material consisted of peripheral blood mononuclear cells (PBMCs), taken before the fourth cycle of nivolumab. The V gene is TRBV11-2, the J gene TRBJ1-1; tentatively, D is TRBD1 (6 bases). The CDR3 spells CASSLSYRAGLNTEAFF. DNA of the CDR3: TGTGCCAGCAGCTTATCGTACAGGGCAGGTTTGAACACTGAAGCTTTCTTT.